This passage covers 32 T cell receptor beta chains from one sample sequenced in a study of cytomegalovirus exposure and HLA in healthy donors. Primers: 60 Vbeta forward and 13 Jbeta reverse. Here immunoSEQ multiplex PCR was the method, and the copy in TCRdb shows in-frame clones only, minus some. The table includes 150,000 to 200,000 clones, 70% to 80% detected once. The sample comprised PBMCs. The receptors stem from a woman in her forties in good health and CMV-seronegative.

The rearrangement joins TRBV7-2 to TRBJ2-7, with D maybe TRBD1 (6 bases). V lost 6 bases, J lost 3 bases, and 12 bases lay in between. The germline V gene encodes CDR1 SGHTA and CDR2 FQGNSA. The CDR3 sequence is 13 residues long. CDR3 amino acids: CASSSRGDYEQYF. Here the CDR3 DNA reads TGTGCCAGCAGTTCCAGGGGTGACTACGAGCAGTACTTC.

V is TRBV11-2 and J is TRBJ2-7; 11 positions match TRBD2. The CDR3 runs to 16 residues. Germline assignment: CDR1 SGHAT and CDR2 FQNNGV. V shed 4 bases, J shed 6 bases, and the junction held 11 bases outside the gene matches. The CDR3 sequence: CASSSPATSGRTEQYF. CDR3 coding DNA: TGTGCCAGCAGCTCCCCGGCTACTAGCGGGAGAACCGAGCAGTACTTC.

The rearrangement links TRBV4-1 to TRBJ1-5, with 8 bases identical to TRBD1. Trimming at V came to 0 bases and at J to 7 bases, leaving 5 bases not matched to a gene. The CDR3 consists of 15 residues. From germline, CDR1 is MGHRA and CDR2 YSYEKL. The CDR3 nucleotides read TGCGCCAGCAGCCAAGAAAGGACAGGGAGCCAGCCCCAGCATTTT. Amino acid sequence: CASSQERTGSQPQHF.

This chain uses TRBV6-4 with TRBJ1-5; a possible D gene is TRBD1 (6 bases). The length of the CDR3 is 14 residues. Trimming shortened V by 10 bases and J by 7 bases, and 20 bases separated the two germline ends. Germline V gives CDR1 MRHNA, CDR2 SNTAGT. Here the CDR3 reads CAKYRVFLRQPQHF. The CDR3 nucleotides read TGTGCCAAATACAGGGTCTTTCTAAGGCAGCCCCAGCATTTT.

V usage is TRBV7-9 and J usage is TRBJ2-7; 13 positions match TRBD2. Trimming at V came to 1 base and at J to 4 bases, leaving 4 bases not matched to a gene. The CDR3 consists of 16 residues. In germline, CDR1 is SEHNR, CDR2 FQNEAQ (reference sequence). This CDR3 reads CASSLGTSGRDYEQYF. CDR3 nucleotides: TGTGCCAGCAGCTTAGGGACTAGCGGGAGAGATTACGAGCAGTACTTC.

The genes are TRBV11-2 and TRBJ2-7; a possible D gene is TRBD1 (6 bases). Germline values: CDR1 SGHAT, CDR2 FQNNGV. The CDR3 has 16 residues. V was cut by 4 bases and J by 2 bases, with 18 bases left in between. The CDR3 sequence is CASSSPTTGVPYEQYF. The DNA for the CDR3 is TGTGCCAGCAGCTCTCCTACGACAGGAGTACCCTACGAGCAGTACTTC.

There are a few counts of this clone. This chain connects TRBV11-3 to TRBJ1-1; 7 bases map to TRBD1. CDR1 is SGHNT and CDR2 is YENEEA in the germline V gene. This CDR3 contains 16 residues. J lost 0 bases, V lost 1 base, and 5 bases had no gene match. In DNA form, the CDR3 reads TGTGCCAGCAGCTTAGGAGGGGGCGAAATGAACACTGAAGCTTTCTTT. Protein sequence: CASSLGGGEMNTEAFF.

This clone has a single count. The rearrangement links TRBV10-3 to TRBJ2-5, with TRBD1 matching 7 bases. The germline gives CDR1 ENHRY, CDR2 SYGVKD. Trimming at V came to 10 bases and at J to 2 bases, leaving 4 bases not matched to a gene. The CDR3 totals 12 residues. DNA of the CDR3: TGTGCCACCTCGACAGGGCAAGAGACCCAGTACTTC. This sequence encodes CATSTGQETQYF.

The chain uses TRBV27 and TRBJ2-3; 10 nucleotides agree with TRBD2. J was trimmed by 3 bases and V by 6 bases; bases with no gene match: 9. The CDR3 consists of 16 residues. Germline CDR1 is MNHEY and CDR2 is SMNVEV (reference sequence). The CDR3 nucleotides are TGTGCCAGCAGGCGGACTAGCGGAGGACGGACAGATACGCAGTATTTT. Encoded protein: CASRRTSGGRTDTQYF.

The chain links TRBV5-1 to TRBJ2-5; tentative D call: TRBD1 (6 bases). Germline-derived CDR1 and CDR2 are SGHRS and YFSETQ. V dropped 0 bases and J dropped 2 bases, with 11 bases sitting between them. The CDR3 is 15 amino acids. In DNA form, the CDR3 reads TGCGCCAGCAGCTTGGCAGGGGACCTACAAGAGACCCAGTACTTC. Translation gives CASSLAGDLQETQYF.

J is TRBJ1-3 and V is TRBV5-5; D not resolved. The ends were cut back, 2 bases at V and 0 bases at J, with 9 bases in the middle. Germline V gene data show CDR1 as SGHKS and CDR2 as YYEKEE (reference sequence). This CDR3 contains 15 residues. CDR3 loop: CASSFGSASGNTIYF. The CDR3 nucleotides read TGTGCCAGCAGCTTTGGCTCTGCCTCTGGAAACACCATATATTTT.

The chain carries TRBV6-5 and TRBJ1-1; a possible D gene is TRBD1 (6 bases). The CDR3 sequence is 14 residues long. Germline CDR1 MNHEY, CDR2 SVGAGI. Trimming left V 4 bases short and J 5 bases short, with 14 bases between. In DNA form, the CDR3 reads TGTGCCAGCAGTTGGGGGGGCGCGGGTACTGAAGCTTTCTTT. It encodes CASSWGGAGTEAFF.

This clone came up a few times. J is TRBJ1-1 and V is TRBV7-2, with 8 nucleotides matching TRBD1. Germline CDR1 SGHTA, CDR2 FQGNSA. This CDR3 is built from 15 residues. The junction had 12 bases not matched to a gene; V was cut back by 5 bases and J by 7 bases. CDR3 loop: CASSIGFRDRLEAFF. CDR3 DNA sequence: TGTGCCAGCAGCATAGGTTTCCGGGACAGGCTTGAAGCTTTCTTT.

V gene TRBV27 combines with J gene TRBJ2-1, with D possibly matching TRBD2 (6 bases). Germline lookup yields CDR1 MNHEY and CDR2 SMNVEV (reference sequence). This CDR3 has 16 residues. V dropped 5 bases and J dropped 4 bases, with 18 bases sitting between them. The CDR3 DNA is TGTGCCAGCAGTCCGCTCGGGGCGGGGTCTTACAATGAGCAGTTCTTC. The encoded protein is CASSPLGAGSYNEQFF.

CDR3 in DNA: TGTGCCACCAGCAGAGATCTAAGCCTAGCGGGAGAACCTGGGGCCAACGTCCTGACTTTC. Translating it yields CATSRDLSLAGEPGANVLTF. The J gene is TRBJ2-6, the V gene TRBV15; TRBD2 matches at 10 bases. The V segment lost 0 bases and the J segment 2 bases; nucleotides outside the gene matches: 10. The CDR3 length is 20 residues. Per germline, CDR1 LNHNV and CDR2 YYDKDF (reference sequence).

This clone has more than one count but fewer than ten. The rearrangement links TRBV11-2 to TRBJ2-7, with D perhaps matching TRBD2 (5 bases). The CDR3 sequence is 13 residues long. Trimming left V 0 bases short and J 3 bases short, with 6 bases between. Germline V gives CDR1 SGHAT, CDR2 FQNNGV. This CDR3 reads CASSLDRGYEQYF. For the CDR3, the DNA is TGTGCCAGCAGCTTAGATCGGGGCTACGAGCAGTACTTC.

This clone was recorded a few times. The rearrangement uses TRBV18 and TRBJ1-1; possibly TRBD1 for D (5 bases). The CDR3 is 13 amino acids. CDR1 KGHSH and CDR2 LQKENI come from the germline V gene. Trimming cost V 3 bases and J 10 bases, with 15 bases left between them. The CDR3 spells CASSPAGPDRAFF. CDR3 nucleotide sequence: TGTGCCAGCTCACCGGCGGGGCCCGACCGAGCTTTCTTT.

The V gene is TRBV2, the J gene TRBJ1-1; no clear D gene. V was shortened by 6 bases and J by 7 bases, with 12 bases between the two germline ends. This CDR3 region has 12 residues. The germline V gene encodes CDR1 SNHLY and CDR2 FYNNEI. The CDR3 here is CASSLEAGEAFF. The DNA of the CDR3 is TGTGCCAGCAGCCTAGAGGCGGGTGAAGCTTTCTTT.

The CDR3, as DNA: TGTGCCAGCAGTGCAGGGACAGACTACTACGAGCAGTACTTC. Amino acid sequence: CASSAGTDYYEQYF. This chain links TRBV6-1 with TRBJ2-7; TRBD1 matches at 7 bases. CDR3 length equals 14 residues. Trimming at V came to 4 bases and at J to 3 bases, leaving 6 bases not matched to a gene. Germline V gene sequence: CDR1 MNHNS, CDR2 SASEGT.

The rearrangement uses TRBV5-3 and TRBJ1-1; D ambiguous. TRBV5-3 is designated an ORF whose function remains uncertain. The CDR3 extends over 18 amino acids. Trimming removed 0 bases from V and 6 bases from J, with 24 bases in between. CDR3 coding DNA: TGTGCCAGAAGCTTGGCCCTTGGGCCCACAGAAAATGGCTCTGAAGCTTTCTTT. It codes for CARSLALGPTENGSEAFF.

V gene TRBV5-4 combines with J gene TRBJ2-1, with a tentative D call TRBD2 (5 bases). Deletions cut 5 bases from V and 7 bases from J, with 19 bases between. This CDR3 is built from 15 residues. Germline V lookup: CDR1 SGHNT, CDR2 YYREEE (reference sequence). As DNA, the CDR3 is TGTGCCAGCAGGGAGACTATTGGTGCTCAGAATGAGCAGTTCTTC. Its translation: CASRETIGAQNEQFF.

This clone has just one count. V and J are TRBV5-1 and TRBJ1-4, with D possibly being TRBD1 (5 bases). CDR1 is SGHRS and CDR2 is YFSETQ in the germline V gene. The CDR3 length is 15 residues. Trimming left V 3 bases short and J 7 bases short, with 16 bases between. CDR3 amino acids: CASSSSLAGTEKLFF. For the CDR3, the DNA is TGCGCCAGCAGCTCCTCCCTCGCGGGGACTGAAAAACTGTTTTTT.

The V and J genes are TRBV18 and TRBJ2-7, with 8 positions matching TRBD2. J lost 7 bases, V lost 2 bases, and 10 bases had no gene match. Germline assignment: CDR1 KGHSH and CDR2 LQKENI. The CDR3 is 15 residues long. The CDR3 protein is CASSPSGSPLEEQYF. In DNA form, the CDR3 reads TGTGCCAGCTCACCAAGCGGGAGCCCTTTAGAAGAGCAGTACTTC. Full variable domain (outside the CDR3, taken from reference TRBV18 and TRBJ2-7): NAGVMQNPRHLVRRRGQEARLRCSPMKGHSHVYWYRQLPEEGLKFMVYLQKENIIDESGMPKERFSAEFPKEGPSILRIQQVVRGDSAAYFCASSPSGSPLEEQYFGPGTRLTVT.

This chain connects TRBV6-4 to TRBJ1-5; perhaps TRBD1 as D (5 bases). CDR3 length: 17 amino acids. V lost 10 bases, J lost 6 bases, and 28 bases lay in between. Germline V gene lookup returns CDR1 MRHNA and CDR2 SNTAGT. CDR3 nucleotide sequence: TGTGCCACCATCAAAATCGACAGTCCACCAAGTTGTCAGCCCCAGCATTTT. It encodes CATIKIDSPPSCQPQHF.

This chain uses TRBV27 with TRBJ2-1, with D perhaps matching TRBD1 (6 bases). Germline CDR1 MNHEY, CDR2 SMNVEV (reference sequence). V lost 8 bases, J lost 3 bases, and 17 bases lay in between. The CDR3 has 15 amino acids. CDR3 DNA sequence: TGTGCCAGCCGAAGACGGGACAACTTCTACAATGAGCAGTTCTTC. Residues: CASRRRDNFYNEQFF.

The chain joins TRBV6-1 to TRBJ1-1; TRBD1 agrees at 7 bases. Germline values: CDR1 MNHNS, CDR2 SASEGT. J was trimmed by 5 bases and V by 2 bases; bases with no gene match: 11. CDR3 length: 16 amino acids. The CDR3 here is CASSEPRGPRGTEAFF. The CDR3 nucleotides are TGTGCCAGCAGTGAACCACGAGGGCCCAGGGGGACTGAAGCTTTCTTT.

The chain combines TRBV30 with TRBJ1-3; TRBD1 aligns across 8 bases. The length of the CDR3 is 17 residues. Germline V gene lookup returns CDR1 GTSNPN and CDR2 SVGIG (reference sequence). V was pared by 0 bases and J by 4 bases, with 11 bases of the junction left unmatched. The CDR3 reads CAWSVSGAGGGGNTIYF. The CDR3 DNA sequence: TGTGCCTGGAGTGTAAGCGGGGCAGGGGGCGGCGGAAACACCATATATTTT.

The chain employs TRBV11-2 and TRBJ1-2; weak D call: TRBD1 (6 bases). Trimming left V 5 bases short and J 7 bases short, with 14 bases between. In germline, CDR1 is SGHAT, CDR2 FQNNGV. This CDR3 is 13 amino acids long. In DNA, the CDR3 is TGTGCCAGCAGCCCGGTCCAGGGGCCTGGCTACACCTTC. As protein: CASSPVQGPGYTF. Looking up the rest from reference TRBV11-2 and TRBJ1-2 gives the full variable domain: EAGVAQSPRYKIIEKRQSVAFWCNPISGHATLYWYQQILGQGPKLLIQFQNNGVVDDSQLPKDRFSAERLKGVDSTLKIQPAKLEDSAVYLCASSPVQGPGYTFGSGTRLTVV.

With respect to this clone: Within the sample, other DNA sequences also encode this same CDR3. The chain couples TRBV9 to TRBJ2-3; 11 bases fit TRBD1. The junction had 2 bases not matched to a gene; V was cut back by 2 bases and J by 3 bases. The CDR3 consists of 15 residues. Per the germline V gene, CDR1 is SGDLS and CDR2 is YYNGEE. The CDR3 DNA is TGTGCCAGCAGCGTTGGGACAGGGGGAACAGATACGCAGTATTTT. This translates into CASSVGTGGTDTQYF.

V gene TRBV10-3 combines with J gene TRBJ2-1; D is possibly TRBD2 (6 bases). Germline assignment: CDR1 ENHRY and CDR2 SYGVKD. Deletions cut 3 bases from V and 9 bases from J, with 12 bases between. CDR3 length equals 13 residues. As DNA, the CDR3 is TGTGCCATCAGTGAAAGGATTAGCGGTGAGCAGTTCTTC. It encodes CAISERISGEQFF.

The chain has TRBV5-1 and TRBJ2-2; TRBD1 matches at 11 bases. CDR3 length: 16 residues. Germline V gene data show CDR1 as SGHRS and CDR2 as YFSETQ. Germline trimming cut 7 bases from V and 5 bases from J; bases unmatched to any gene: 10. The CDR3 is CASRPQGQGGTGELFF. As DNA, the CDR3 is TGCGCCAGCCGCCCCCAGGGACAGGGGGGGACCGGGGAGCTGTTTTTT.

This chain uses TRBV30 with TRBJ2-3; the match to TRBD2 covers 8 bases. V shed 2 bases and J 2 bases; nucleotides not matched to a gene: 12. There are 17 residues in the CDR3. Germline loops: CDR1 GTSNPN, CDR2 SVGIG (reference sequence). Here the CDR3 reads CAWSKSRTSGYTDTQYF. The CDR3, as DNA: TGTGCCTGGAGTAAGTCCCGAACTAGCGGATACACAGATACGCAGTATTTT.